These 31 T cell receptor beta chains share one sample of origin, sequenced in a study of shared clonotypes between healthy human individuals. Sequencing used immunoSEQ multiplex PCR; TCRdb keeps in-frame clones, though not all of them. The sample lists about 990,000 clones, 70% to 80% seen once, with roughly 0.57% in the top ten. Sequenced: memory CD4+ T cells from PBMCs. Subset reported: CD45RA-negative fraction. These receptors were obtained from a young man in good health. Some clones in this sample may be carry-over from other donors' samples.

On this clone: A read error may produce the germline difference seen at one junction end. Other nucleotide sequences from this sample produce the same CDR3. This chain connects TRBV5-4 to TRBJ1-2; 7 positions agree with TRBD1. Germline CDR1 is SGHNT and CDR2 is YYREEE (reference sequence). CDR3 length: 14 amino acids. CDR3 sequence: CASSTGVANYGYTF. In DNA form, the CDR3 reads TGCGCCAGCAGCACAGGGGTAGCTAACTATGGCTACACCTTC.

The chain carries TRBV10-3 and TRBJ1-5; no definite D call. Germline loops: CDR1 ENHRY, CDR2 SYGVKD. Deletions cut 2 bases from V and 0 bases from J, with 8 bases between. The CDR3 covers 15 residues. The CDR3 loop is CAISEGVHSNQPQHF. The CDR3 region has the DNA TGTGCCATCAGTGAGGGAGTTCATAGCAATCAGCCCCAGCATTTT.

This clone has a single count. The rearrangement joins TRBV27 to TRBJ1-4; TRBD1 aligns across 9 bases. The trim removed 1 base at V and 8 bases at J, leaving 8 bases unmatched. From germline, CDR1 is MNHEY and CDR2 SMNVEV (reference sequence). The CDR3 covers 16 residues. CDR3 protein: CASSLWGNRGREKLFF. The CDR3 DNA sequence: TGTGCCAGCAGTTTATGGGGCAACAGGGGGCGGGAAAAACTGTTTTTT. Filled out from reference TRBV27 and TRBJ1-4, the complete variable domain reads EAQVTQNPRYLITVTGKKLTVTCSQNMNHEYMSWYRQDPGLGLRQIYYSMNVEVTDKGDVPEGYKVSRKEKRNFPLILESPSPNQTSLYFCASSLWGNRGREKLFFGSGTQLSVL.

This chain connects TRBV7-9 to TRBJ1-2; 7 bases are a match to TRBD1. V lost 5 bases and J lost 5; bases outside the gene matches: 5. The CDR3 consists of 13 residues. The germline gives CDR1 SEHNR, CDR2 FQNEAQ (reference sequence). The CDR3 DNA is TGTGCCAGCAGCCGAATACAGGGGTATGGCTACACCTTC. This gives the protein CASSRIQGYGYTF.

The chain employs TRBV19 and TRBJ2-6; 10 bases map to TRBD1. V was clipped by 2 bases and J by 4 bases; unmatched bases: 5. The CDR3 totals 17 residues. Germline values: CDR1 LNHDA, CDR2 SQIVND (reference sequence). CDR3 in amino acids: CASSIMTGGAGANVLTF. The CDR3 bases are TGTGCCAGTAGTATAATGACAGGGGGCGCCGGGGCCAACGTCCTGACTTTC.

This rearrangement joins TRBV5-4 to TRBJ1-1; D is unclear. CDR3 length: 15 residues. V gave up 2 bases and J gave up 1 base, with 12 bases separating them. Germline CDR1 SGHNT, CDR2 YYREEE (reference sequence). This CDR3 is CASSFPTSGNTEAFF. Here the CDR3 DNA reads TGTGCCAGCAGCTTTCCTACGTCCGGGAACACTGAAGCTTTCTTT.

The genes are TRBV6-5 and TRBJ2-5; no clear D. The ends were cut back, 7 bases at V and 6 bases at J, with 15 bases in the middle. The CDR3 loop spans 13 amino acids. Germline V gene sequence: CDR1 MNHEY, CDR2 SVGAGI. CDR3 protein: CASILGRWQTQYF. The CDR3 nucleotides are TGTGCCAGCATCCTCGGACGTTGGCAGACCCAGTACTTC.

The chain is built from TRBV21-1 and TRBJ2-2; the table's TRBD1 call for D was not verified on the DNA. TRBV21-1 is deemed a pseudogene. CDR3 length equals 19 residues. The CDR3 bases are TGTGCCAGCAGCAACCACAGGGATGATTCCGGGTCTAACGCCGGGGAGCTGTTTTTT. Amino acid sequence: CASSNHRDDSGSNAGELFF.

A remark on this clone: Other DNA sequences in this specimen translate into the identical CDR3. The J gene is TRBJ2-5, the V gene TRBV20-1; a possible D gene is TRBD2 (5 bases). Per the germline V gene, CDR1 is DFQATT and CDR2 is SNEGSKA (reference sequence). The CDR3 has 11 amino acids. Deletions cut 6 bases from V and 0 bases from J, with 5 bases between. CDR3 in DNA: TGCAGTGCCGGGGACCAAGAGACCCAGTACTTC. Encoded protein: CSAGDQETQYF.

This sequence joins TRBV5-5 and TRBJ2-7; no clear D. CDR3 size: 16 residues. The germline CDR1 and CDR2 sequences are SGHKS and YYEKEE (reference sequence). Trimming cost V 1 base and J 2 bases, with 16 bases left between them. CDR3 coding DNA: TGTGCCAGCAGCTTGTCGGGCAGCACCACAACCTACGAGCAGTACTTC. Translated: CASSLSGSTTTYEQYF.

The gene calls are TRBV5-6 and TRBJ1-1; D uncertain. V lost 2 bases and J lost 5, with 7 bases in between. The CDR3 has 12 amino acids. The germline CDR1 and CDR2 sequences are SGHDT and YYEEEE. The CDR3 DNA follows: TGTGCCAGCAGCTTCGGTCCGACTGAAGCTTTCTTT. Its translation is CASSFGPTEAFF.

This clone was seen only a few times. The chain carries TRBV7-9 and TRBJ2-1, with 9 bases matching TRBD2. Germline values: CDR1 SEHNR, CDR2 FQNEAQ (reference sequence). The CDR3 is made up of 16 amino acids. The J segment lost 5 bases and the V segment lost 5 bases, leaving 10 bases of the junction unmatched. The CDR3 sequence is CASSPWSGRTHNEQFF. As DNA, the CDR3 is TGTGCCAGCAGCCCCTGGAGCGGGAGGACCCACAATGAGCAGTTCTTC.

This chain joins TRBV18 and TRBJ2-7, with D perhaps TRBD1 (6 bases). V lost 5 bases to trimming and J lost 5 bases, with 22 bases between them. Germline loops: CDR1 KGHSH, CDR2 LQKENI. The CDR3 runs 16 residues. CDR3 amino acids: CASSSSTMTGPNEQYF. The DNA for the CDR3 is TGTGCCAGCTCATCTTCGACGATGACAGGACCCAACGAGCAGTACTTC.

The sample holds many counts of this clone. This specimen includes other DNA sequences encoding the same CDR3. The J gene is TRBJ1-1, the V gene TRBV29-1; no firm D call. Trimming shortened V by 3 bases and J by 4 bases, and 9 bases separated the two germline ends. Looked up from germline, CDR1 is SQVTM and CDR2 is ANQGSEA. The CDR3 extends over 12 amino acids. The chain's CDR3 is CSVDRDGTEAFF. The CDR3, as DNA: TGCAGCGTTGATAGGGATGGCACTGAAGCTTTCTTT.

The V gene is TRBV28, the J gene TRBJ2-1, with 10 positions matching TRBD1. The germline V gene encodes CDR1 MDHEN and CDR2 SYDVKM. Trimming at V came to 6 bases and at J to 8 bases, leaving 10 bases not matched to a gene. The CDR3 has 15 residues. In DNA form, the CDR3 reads TGTGCCAGCAGCATCGGACAGGGGGTCCCCCATGAGCAGTTCTTC. Its protein product is CASSIGQGVPHEQFF.

CDR3 in DNA: TGCGCCAGCAGCCCCTACATAACTAGCGGGAGTACGGATGAGCAGTTCTTC. It is translated as CASSPYITSGSTDEQFF. V gene TRBV5-1 combines with J gene TRBJ2-1, with 11 bases fitting TRBD2. The CDR3 contains 17 residues. The junction had 14 bases not matched to a gene; V was cut back by 4 bases and J by 8 bases. Per germline, CDR1 SGHRS and CDR2 YFSETQ.

The sample holds one count of this clone. The chain links TRBV7-6 to TRBJ2-5, with unresolved D. The CDR3 has 14 residues. The germline gives CDR1 SGHVS, CDR2 FNYEAQ. The ends were cut back, 0 bases at V and 5 bases at J, with 10 bases in the middle. CDR3 coding DNA: TGTGCCAGCAGCTTAGCGGTATCTGTGGAGACCCAGTACTTC. It specifies CASSLAVSVETQYF.

The chain carries TRBV5-1 and TRBJ2-5, with a tentative D call TRBD2 (6 bases). V lost 1 base and J lost 4, with 17 bases in between. Germline lookup yields CDR1 SGHRS and CDR2 YFSETQ. The length of the CDR3 is 16 residues. DNA for the CDR3: TGCGCCAGCAGCTTGACCGGGGACTGGTATCGAGAGACCCAGTACTTC. Residues: CASSLTGDWYRETQYF.

This chain connects TRBV5-1 to TRBJ2-7; D unclear. Trimming pared 1 base from V and 0 bases from J, leaving 8 bases between. From germline, CDR1 is SGHRS and CDR2 YFSETQ. The CDR3 has 14 amino acids. The CDR3 DNA sequence: TGCGCCAGCAGCTTGAGTGTGGCCTCCTACGAGCAGTACTTC. This encodes CASSLSVASYEQYF.

J is TRBJ2-7 and V is TRBV5-1; 11 bases are shared with TRBD2. The CDR3 consists of 15 residues. The J segment lost 2 bases and the V segment lost 4 bases, leaving 5 bases of the junction unmatched. Germline CDR1 is SGHRS and CDR2 is YFSETQ. The CDR3 bases are TGCGCCAGCAGCCAGGATAGCGGGGGGGCCTACGAGCAGTACTTC. Its translation: CASSQDSGGAYEQYF.

The V and J genes are TRBV18 and TRBJ1-2, with D unclear. V shed 6 bases and J shed 8 bases, with 16 bases lying between them. CDR1 and CDR2 (germline): KGHSH, LQKENI. This CDR3 has 13 amino acids. CDR3 in DNA: TGTGCCAGCTCCGAAGTTGGGAATATGGGCTACACCTTC. Translating gives CASSEVGNMGYTF.

The chain couples TRBV28 to TRBJ2-3, with 10 bases lining up with TRBD1. Looked up from germline, CDR1 is MDHEN and CDR2 is SYDVKM. V lost 5 bases, J lost 4 bases, and 9 bases stayed unmatched. The CDR3 contains 16 residues. The CDR3 DNA sequence: TGTGCCAGCAGTACCTCCGGGACAGGGGTCGCAGATACGCAGTATTTT. Protein product: CASSTSGTGVADTQYF.

Points on this clone: This is likely an artifact of a read error, given a far larger clone one base away. The sample contains more than one DNA sequence encoding this CDR3. This chain uses TRBV28 with TRBJ2-1; D remains ambiguous. Germline V gene lookup returns CDR1 MDHEN and CDR2 SYDVKM. V lost 2 bases to trimming and J lost 2 bases, with 1 base between them. The CDR3 is made up of 12 amino acids. CDR3 sequence: CASSLAYNEQFF. For the CDR3, the DNA is TGTGCCAGCAGTTTAGCCTACAATGAGCAGTTCTTC.

The CDR3 nucleotides are TGTGCCAGCAGCTTAGCCTCAAGCACCGGGGAGCTGTTTTTT. Translated, it gives CASSLASSTGELFF. The chain combines TRBV7-2 with TRBJ2-2; D not certain. Trimming stripped 0 bases from V and 4 bases from J, with 6 bases between. This CDR3 has 14 amino acids. The germline V gene encodes CDR1 SGHTA and CDR2 FQGNSA.

The V gene is TRBV7-9, the J gene TRBJ1-1, with D possibly matching TRBD1 (5 bases). The CDR3 spans 14 residues. V gave up 3 bases and J gave up 1 base, with 9 bases separating them. Germline values: CDR1 SEHNR, CDR2 FQNEAQ (reference sequence). The CDR3 bases are TGTGCCAGCAGCTTTTTGACAGAGAACACTGAAGCTTTCTTT. It specifies CASSFLTENTEAFF. The full variable domain, rest sourced from reference TRBV7-9 and TRBJ1-1, is DTGVSQNPRHKITKRGQNVTFRCDPISEHNRLYWYRQTLGQGPEFLTYFQNEAQLEKSRLLSDRFSAERPKGSFSTLEIQRTEQGDSAMYLCASSFLTENTEAFFGQGTRLTVV.

This chain joins TRBV5-8 and TRBJ2-2; D uncertain. Germline assignment: CDR1 SGHTS and CDR2 YDEGEE. The CDR3 consists of 13 residues. V dropped 1 base and J dropped 5 bases, with 6 bases sitting between them. As DNA, the CDR3 is TGTGCCAGCAGCTTGTTCGTGACCGGGGAGCTGTTTTTT. Translated, it gives CASSLFVTGELFF. Together with reference TRBV5-8 and TRBJ2-2, the CDR3 gives the full variable domain: EAGVTQSPTHLIKTRGQQATLRCSPISGHTSVYWYQQALGLGLQFLLWYDEGEERNRGNFPPRFSGRQFPNYSSELNVNALELEDSALYLCASSLFVTGELFFGEGSRLTVL.

This rearrangement joins TRBV5-6 to TRBJ1-4, with D perhaps matching TRBD1 (6 bases). Trimming removed 2 bases from V and 5 bases from J, with 13 bases in between. This CDR3 is built from 15 residues. The germline V gene encodes CDR1 SGHDT and CDR2 YYEEEE. The DNA for the CDR3 is TGTGCCAGCAGCTTCGCGGGACATATAAATGAAAAACTGTTTTTT. This encodes CASSFAGHINEKLFF.

About this clone: The sample holds other DNA sequences that translate to the same CDR3. The chain employs TRBV6-5 and TRBJ2-7; a possible D gene is TRBD2 (7 bases). The CDR3 has 12 residues. The V gene's germline CDR1 is MNHEY and CDR2 SVGAGI. Trimming removed 8 bases from V and 4 bases from J, with 12 bases in between. The CDR3 nucleotides read TGTGCCAGCGGGGGGAGGGGGTACGAGCAGTACTTC. As protein: CASGGRGYEQYF.

The chain employs TRBV18 and TRBJ2-2; the match to TRBD1 covers 7 bases. The ends lost 6 bases at V and 3 bases at J; junction bases unmatched: 16. The germline V gene encodes CDR1 KGHSH and CDR2 LQKENI. The CDR3 has 18 residues. CDR3: CASSLIGTAWRDTGELFF. The CDR3 DNA reads TGTGCCAGCTCGCTGATTGGGACAGCATGGCGGGACACCGGGGAGCTGTTTTTT.

The genes are TRBV11-3 and TRBJ2-2, with 12 positions matching TRBD2. Germline-derived CDR1 and CDR2 are SGHNT and YENEEA. The CDR3 runs 16 residues. Trimming took 4 bases from V and 4 from J; bases not matched to a gene: 4. CDR3 sequence reads: CASSSSGRASTGELFF. DNA for the CDR3: TGTGCCAGCAGCTCTAGCGGGAGGGCGAGCACCGGGGAGCTGTTTTTT. The full variable domain, completed using reference TRBV11-3 and TRBJ2-2, is EAGVVQSPRYKIIEKKQPVAFWCNPISGHNTLYWYLQNLGQGPELLIRYENEEAVDDSQLPKDRFSAERLKGVDSTLKIQPAELGDSAVYLCASSSSGRASTGELFFGEGSRLTVL.

With regard to this clone: The same CDR3 can be traced to other DNA sequences in this sample. The chain is built from TRBV6-5 and TRBJ1-1; 9 bases are a match to TRBD1. The V gene's germline CDR1 is MNHEY and CDR2 SVGAGI. Trimming removed 0 bases from V and 5 bases from J; junction bases left unmatched: 4. The CDR3 sequence is 15 residues long. The CDR3 DNA reads as TGTGCCAGCAGTTACTCCGGACAGGGGAGGACTGAAGCTTTCTTT. Translating it yields CASSYSGQGRTEAFF.